The 21 T cell receptor beta chains given below trace back to one sample, sequenced in a study of T cell clonality in common variable immunodeficiency. Generated by immunoSEQ multiplex PCR, the TCRdb table keeps only in-frame clones and is missing some. This sample shows about 34,000 clones and no singletons; 2.5% to 3.5% rests with the ten largest. Sequencing input: peripheral blood mononuclear cells. The receptors here all came from a person between 18 and 75 years old in good health.

This clone was observed many times. The sequenced CDR3 bases are TGCAGTGCTAGAGATGAAGGTGATCAGCCC. This gives the protein CSARDEGDQP. The full-length CDR3 reads as CSARDEGDQPQHF. V usage is TRBV20-1 and J usage is TRBJ1-5; D is undetermined. The read terminates 3 residues before the CDR3 end, so the remaining end is supplied by the germline J gene. V was trimmed by 0 bases and J by 5 bases, leaving 8 bases between them. The CDR3 has 13 residues. Germline V gives CDR1 DFQATT, CDR2 SNEGSKA (reference sequence).

This clone was detected ten times or more. The sequenced part of the CDR3 DNA is TGTGCCAGTAGTATAGATCTCCGTGTCCCGACAGGGGGCTCGGAAAAA. Protein product: CASSIDLRVPTGGSEK. The CDR3 in full is CASSIDLRVPTGGSEKLFF. The V gene is TRBV19, the J gene TRBJ1-4; 10 bases agree with TRBD1. The read stops 3 residues short of the end of the CDR3; the missing end is completed from the germline J gene. The ends lost 0 bases at V and 8 bases at J; junction bases unmatched: 15. The length of the CDR3 is 19 residues. Germline V gene lookup returns CDR1 LNHDA and CDR2 SQIVND (reference sequence).

This clone was counted ten times or more. The read ends 3 residues before the CDR3 terminus; that terminus is restored from the germline J gene. The rearrangement links TRBV13 to TRBJ2-1; tentative D call: TRBD2 (6 bases). Germline CDR1 reads PRHDT; CDR2 reads FYEKMQ (reference sequence). V was shortened by 1 base and J by 4 bases, with 14 bases between the two germline ends. The CDR3 consists of 16 residues. The CDR3 reads CASSLDLGGVYNEQFF. CDR3 bases read: TGTGCCAGCAGCTTAGATTTGGGGGGAGTGTACAATGAG. Full variable domain (rest looked up from reference TRBV13 and TRBJ2-1): AAGVIQSPRHLIKEKRETATLKCYPIPRHDTVYWYQQGPGQDPQFLISFYEKMQSDKGSIPDRFSAQQFSDYHSELNMSSLELGDSALYFCASSLDLGGVYNEQFFGPGTRLTVL.

This clone was seen repeatedly, ten times or more. Sequencing ends 3 residues short of the CDR3 end; the germline J gene provides the rest. The genes are TRBV30 and TRBJ1-2; TRBD1 aligns across 7 bases. Germline V gene data show CDR1 as GTSNPN and CDR2 as SVGIG (reference sequence). There are 16 residues in the CDR3. The CDR3 sequence: CAWTPGGGRTFSGYTF. The sequenced CDR3 bases are TGTGCCTGGACCCCGGGAGGGGGCCGCACCTTTTCCGGC.

The sample holds many counts of this clone. The read halts 3 residues ahead of the CDR3 end, with the missing end drawn from the germline J gene. Distinct nucleotide sequences in the sample also encode this CDR3. This rearrangement joins TRBV19 to TRBJ2-1; TRBD2 agrees at 7 bases. The germline gives CDR1 LNHDA, CDR2 SQIVND (reference sequence). The CDR3 length is 21 residues. Unmatched junction bases numbered 29, after V lost 4 bases and J lost 8 bases. The chain's CDR3 is CASSTAPLGSGGRAKVDEQFF. The sequenced part of the CDR3 DNA is TGTGCCAGTAGTACAGCACCGTTGGGGAGCGGTGGGAGGGCCAAGGTCGATGAG. Looking up the rest from reference TRBV19 and TRBJ2-1 gives the full variable domain: DGGITQSPKYLFRKEGQNVTLSCEQNLNHDAMYWYRQDPGQGLRLIYYSQIVNDFQKGDIAEGYSVSREKKESFPLTVTSAQKNPTAFYLCASSTAPLGSGGRAKVDEQFFGPGTRLTVL.

This clone occurred many times. With the read ending 3 residues before the CDR3 end, the germline J gene is used to fill in that end. The chain is built from TRBV30 and TRBJ1-3, with 10 nucleotides matching TRBD1. There are 16 residues in the CDR3. CDR1 is GTSNPN and CDR2 is SVGIG in the germline V gene (reference sequence). The J segment lost 0 bases and the V segment lost 4 bases, leaving 6 bases of the junction unmatched. The CDR3 DNA, read in part, is TGTGCCTGGATGTCGGGACAGGGGTTCTCTGGAAACACC. This codes for CAWMSGQGFSGNT. The whole CDR3 is CAWMSGQGFSGNTIYF.

This clone was found many times. The read gets to within 3 residues of the CDR3 end, and the germline J gene fills in the rest. The gene calls are TRBV19 and TRBJ2-1; 11 bases are shared with TRBD2. V gave up 6 bases and J gave up 7 bases; unmatched junction bases: 8. Germline CDR1 is LNHDA and CDR2 is SQIVND (reference sequence). This CDR3 comprises 15 residues. The CDR3 sequence is CASRKSSGRRNEQFF. Partial CDR3 DNA: TGTGCCAGTAGGAAATCTAGCGGGAGGAGGAATGAG.

This clone was observed many times. The read terminates 3 residues before the CDR3 end, so the remaining end is supplied by the germline J gene. The chain joins TRBV6-4 to TRBJ1-6, with D possibly TRBD1 on 6 matching bases. The V gene's germline CDR1 is MRHNA and CDR2 SNTAGT. CDR3 length equals 16 residues. V was clipped by 1 base and J by 6 bases, with 13 bases between them. CDR3 DNA, as far as it was read: TGTGCCAGCAGTGACTTGGCGGGGGCGCCTAATTCACCC. This codes for CASSDLAGAPNSP. The whole CDR3 sequence is CASSDLAGAPNSPLHF.

This clone occurred many times. Read coverage stops 3 residues before the CDR3 terminus; the germline J gene supplies the remainder. V gene TRBV4-1 combines with J gene TRBJ1-3; possible D gene TRBD1, 6 bases. There are 16 residues in the CDR3. Germline V CDR1 and CDR2: MGHRA, YSYEKL. The V end lost 0 bases, the J end lost 7 bases, and 16 bases lay between the germline ends. The DNA read from the CDR3 is TGCGCCAGCAGCCAAGATCAGTACAGGGTGAGGAACACC. Encoded protein: CASSQDQYRVRNT. The full CDR3 reads CASSQDQYRVRNTIYF.

The CDR3 loop reads CAWGKKGQGLYSNQPQHF. CDR3 DNA (partial): TGTGCCTGGGGGAAAAAGGGACAGGGCCTTTATAGCAATCAGCCC. J is TRBJ1-5 and V is TRBV30; 9 bases agree with TRBD1. Coverage ceases 3 residues before the CDR3 finishes, and the germline J gene fills in the end. Germline V gene lookup returns CDR1 GTSNPN and CDR2 SVGIG (reference sequence). V was clipped by 5 bases and J by 0 bases; unmatched bases: 14. This CDR3 is 18 amino acids long.

There are many counts of this clone. The read gets to within 3 residues of the CDR3 end, and the germline J gene fills in the rest. The chain has TRBV7-9 and TRBJ1-4, with TRBD1 matching over 10 bases. Germline values: CDR1 SEHNR, CDR2 FQNEAQ (reference sequence). The CDR3 is 15 amino acids. The V segment lost 4 bases and the J segment 2 bases; nucleotides outside the gene matches: 1. Partial CDR3 DNA: TGTGCCAGCAGCTCGGGACAGGGGACTAATGAAAAA. It codes for CASSSGQGTNEK. The full CDR3 is CASSSGQGTNEKLFF.

This clone was detected ten times or more. The CDR3 is cut off 3 residues early in the read; its end comes from the germline J gene. The V call is TRBV5-5, the J call TRBJ2-7; D remains ambiguous. This CDR3 contains 15 residues. CDR1 is SGHKS, CDR2 YYEKEE, per germline (reference sequence). Trimming cost V 0 bases and J 6 bases, with 16 bases left between them. The sequenced part of the CDR3 DNA is TGTGCCAGCAGCTTGGGGCACGAAGTCCCCTCCGAG. It is translated as CASSLGHEVPSE. The whole CDR3 protein is CASSLGHEVPSEQYF.

There are many counts of this clone. Read data end 3 residues before the CDR3 end; the end is taken from the germline J gene. The chain couples TRBV7-8 to TRBJ1-2; possibly TRBD1 for D (6 bases). This CDR3 region has 16 residues. Germline CDR1 is SGHVS and CDR2 is FQNEAQ. V shed 5 bases and J shed 0 bases, with 16 bases lying between them. The sequenced CDR3 bases are TGTGCCAGCAGCCCCGCCGGGACAACATCTAACTATGGC. Translated: CASSPAGTTSNYG. The whole CDR3 protein reads CASSPAGTTSNYGYTF.

In its sample, this clone was seen many times. The observed sequence ends 3 residues before the CDR3 terminus, with the missing tail filled in from the germline J gene. The chain has TRBV10-3 and TRBJ2-2; unclear D gene. V shed 3 bases and J shed 0 bases, with 11 bases lying between them. This CDR3 is 16 amino acids long. CDR1 and CDR2 from the germline V gene are ENHRY and SYGVKD. Incomplete CDR3 DNA: TGTGCCATCAGTGAACCCGCGACTTCGAACACCGGGGAG. It yields the protein CAISEPATSNTGE. The CDR3 in full is CAISEPATSNTGELFF.

This clone was detected many times. Read data end 3 residues before the CDR3 end; the end is taken from the germline J gene. The rearrangement joins TRBV20-1 to TRBJ1-3, with 9 positions matching TRBD1. Germline V gene lookup returns CDR1 DFQATT and CDR2 SNEGSKA (reference sequence). J lost 6 bases, V lost 5 bases, and 8 bases had no gene match. There are 14 residues in the CDR3. The CDR3 region is CSARDRVSANTIYF. The sequenced CDR3 bases are TGCAGTGCTCGGGACAGGGTATCGGCAAACACC.

Remarks on this clone: The CDR3 end falls 3 residues outside the read, so it is completed with the germline J gene. The chain combines TRBV10-2 with TRBJ1-1; no clear D. This CDR3 is built from 15 residues. Trimming took 0 bases from V and 0 from J, leaving 8 bases between them. CDR1 WSHSY and CDR2 SAAADI come from the germline V gene. The sequenced CDR3 bases are TGCGCCAGCAGTGAGTCGGGCAGAATGAACACTGAA. Amino acids: CASSESGRMNTE. The entire CDR3 is CASSESGRMNTEAFF.

Ten or more counts support this clone. From the germline J gene comes the end of the CDR3, since the read stops 3 residues before it. The chain is built from TRBV7-6 and TRBJ2-1; 8 nucleotides align to TRBD2. The germline V gene has CDR1 SGHVS and CDR2 FNYEAQ. The junction had 17 bases not matched to a gene; V was cut back by 4 bases and J by 9 bases. The CDR3 is made up of 17 amino acids. The CDR3 is CASSSPKGLAGVGEQFF. Partial CDR3 DNA: TGTGCCAGCAGCTCCCCCAAGGGGCTAGCGGGTGTAGGTGAG.

This clone showed up just a few times. The CDR3 end lies 3 residues beyond the end of the read and is filled in from the germline J gene. J is TRBJ2-7 and V is TRBV11-1, with 9 bases matching TRBD2. Germline values: CDR1 SGHAT, CDR2 FQDESV (reference sequence). The J segment lost 2 bases and the V segment lost 3 bases, leaving 2 bases of the junction unmatched. The CDR3 spans 14 residues. Incomplete CDR3 DNA: TGTGCCAGCAGCTTGACTAGCGGCCCCTACGAG. This sequence encodes CASSLTSGPYE. From start to end, the CDR3 is CASSLTSGPYEQYF.

There are many counts of this clone. With the read ending 3 residues before the CDR3 end, the germline J gene is used to fill in that end. This rearrangement joins TRBV19 to TRBJ2-3; 8 nucleotides match TRBD2. Losses at the gene ends were 2 bases for V and 0 bases for J; bases not matched to a gene: 4. The V gene's germline CDR1 is LNHDA and CDR2 SQIVND (reference sequence). The CDR3 runs to 16 residues. CDR3 bases read: TGTGCCAGTAGTATAAGAGCGGGGGCCAGCACAGATACG. Encoded protein: CASSIRAGASTDT. The CDR3 in full is CASSIRAGASTDTQYF.

This clone was counted ten times or more. The read is 3 residues too short to cover the CDR3 end, so that end is filled in from the germline J gene. The chain uses TRBV30 and TRBJ1-5; D unclear. V was cut by 1 base and J by 6 bases, with 10 bases left in between. The length of the CDR3 is 13 residues. CDR1 is GTSNPN, CDR2 SVGIG, per germline (reference sequence). CDR3 sequence: CAWSESTGQPQHF. CDR3 DNA (partial): TGTGCCTGGAGTGAAAGTACGGGTCAGCCC.

This clone showed up many times. The read ends 3 residues early relative to the CDR3; the germline J gene fills the gap. V usage is TRBV4-1 and J usage is TRBJ1-1; D is possibly TRBD1 (5 bases). V was trimmed by 1 base and J by 1 base, leaving 10 bases between them. Germline CDR1 MGHRA, CDR2 YSYEKL. This CDR3 has 15 residues. The CDR3 bases that were read are TGCGCCAGCAGCCAAGTCGACAGCCCGAACACTGAA. This codes for CASSQVDSPNTE. The complete CDR3 protein is CASSQVDSPNTEAFF.